Detailed here is one T cell receptor (beta chain). Its antigen is as yet unknown. This record belongs to a study of cytomegalovirus exposure and HLA in healthy donors. Regarding the study as a whole: With later analysis, a missense DCLRE1C variant became linked to TCR beta V- and J-gene trimming. More clonal expansion characterized HLA-associated TCR beta chains than equally common others in a later analysis.

CDR3 size: 14 residues. The ends were cut back, 0 bases at V and 1 base at J, with 7 bases in the middle. CDR1 and CDR2 (germline): SGHRS, YFSETQ. Use of 60 Vbeta and 13 Jbeta primers characterized the PCR. The repertoire was sequenced with immunoSEQ multiplex PCR; TCRdb's copy has only in-frame clones and lacks some. The sample yields some 110,000 clones, less than 70% seen once. The chain has TRBV5-1 and TRBJ1-1, with unresolved D. Sequenced: PBMCs. The receptor's source is a woman between 25 and 40 years old in good health and CMV-seronegative. DNA of the CDR3: TGCGCCAGCAGCTTGGGACTGCAGAACACTGAAGCTTTCTTT. Protein sequence: CASSLGLQNTEAFF.